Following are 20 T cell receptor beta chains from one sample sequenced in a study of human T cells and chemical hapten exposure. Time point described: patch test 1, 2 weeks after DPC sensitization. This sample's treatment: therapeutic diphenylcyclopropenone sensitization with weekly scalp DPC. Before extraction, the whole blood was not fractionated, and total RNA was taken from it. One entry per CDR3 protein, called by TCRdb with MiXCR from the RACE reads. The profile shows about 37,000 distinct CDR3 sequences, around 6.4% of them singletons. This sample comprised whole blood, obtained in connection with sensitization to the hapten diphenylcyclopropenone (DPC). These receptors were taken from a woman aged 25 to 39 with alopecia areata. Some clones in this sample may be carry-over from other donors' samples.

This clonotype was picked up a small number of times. CDR3 loop: CAWSQDLGNEQFF. The CDR3 DNA reads as TGTGCCTGGTCTCAGGATTTGGGCAATGAGCAGTTCTTC. The chain has TRBV30 and TRBJ2-1; D call uncertain. The CDR3 covers 13 residues. V dropped 5 bases and J dropped 6 bases, with 14 bases sitting between them. Germline V gives CDR1 GTSNPN, CDR2 SVGIG (reference sequence).

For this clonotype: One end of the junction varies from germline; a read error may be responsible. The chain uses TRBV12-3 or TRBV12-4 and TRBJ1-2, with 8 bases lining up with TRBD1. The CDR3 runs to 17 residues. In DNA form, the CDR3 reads TGTGACAGCAGTCCGTACGCTGGACAGGGAGCTAACTATGGCTACACCTTC. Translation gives CDSSPYAGQGANYGYTF.

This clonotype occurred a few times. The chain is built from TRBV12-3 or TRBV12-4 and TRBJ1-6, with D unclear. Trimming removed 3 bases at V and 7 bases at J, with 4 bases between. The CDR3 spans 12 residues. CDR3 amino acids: CASSFPNSPLHF. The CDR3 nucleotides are TGTGCCAGCAGTTTTCCGAATTCACCCCTCCACTTT.

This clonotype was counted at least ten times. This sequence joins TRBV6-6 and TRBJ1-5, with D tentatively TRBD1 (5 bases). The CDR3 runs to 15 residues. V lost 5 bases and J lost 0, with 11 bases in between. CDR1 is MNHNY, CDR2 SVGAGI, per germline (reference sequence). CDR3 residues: CASSDRSYSNQPQHF. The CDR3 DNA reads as TGTGCCAGCAGTGACAGAAGCTATAGCAATCAGCCCCAGCATTTT.

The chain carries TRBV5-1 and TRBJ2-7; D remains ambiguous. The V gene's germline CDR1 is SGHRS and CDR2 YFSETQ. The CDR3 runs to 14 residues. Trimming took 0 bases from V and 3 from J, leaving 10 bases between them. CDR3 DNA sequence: TGCGCCAGCAGCTTGGAAGGTGGCCGCTACGAGCAGTACTTC. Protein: CASSLEGGRYEQYF.

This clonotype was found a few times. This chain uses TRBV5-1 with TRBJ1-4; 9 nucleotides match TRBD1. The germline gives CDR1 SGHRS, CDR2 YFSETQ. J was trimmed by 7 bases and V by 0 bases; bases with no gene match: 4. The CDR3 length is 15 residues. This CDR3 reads CASSLGLDRGEKLFF. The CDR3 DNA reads TGCGCCAGCAGCTTGGGTCTGGACAGGGGTGAAAAACTGTTTTTT.

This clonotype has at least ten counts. The CDR3 DNA is TGTGCCAGCAGTTACTCGGGACAGGGGAGAGATACGCAGTATTTT. It is translated as CASSYSGQGRDTQYF. The chain recombines TRBV6-6 with TRBJ2-3, with 10 bases aligning to TRBD1. CDR1 is MNHNY, CDR2 SVGAGI, per germline (reference sequence). V dropped 0 bases and J dropped 5; count of bases not matched to a gene: 2. This CDR3 has 15 residues.

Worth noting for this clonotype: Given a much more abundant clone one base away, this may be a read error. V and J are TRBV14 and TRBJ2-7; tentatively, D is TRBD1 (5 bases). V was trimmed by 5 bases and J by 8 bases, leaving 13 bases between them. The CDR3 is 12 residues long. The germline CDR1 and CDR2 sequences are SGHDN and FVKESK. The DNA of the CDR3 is TGTGCCAGCAGCAAGGGGATTCGGAAGCAGTACTTC. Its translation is CASSKGIRKQYF.

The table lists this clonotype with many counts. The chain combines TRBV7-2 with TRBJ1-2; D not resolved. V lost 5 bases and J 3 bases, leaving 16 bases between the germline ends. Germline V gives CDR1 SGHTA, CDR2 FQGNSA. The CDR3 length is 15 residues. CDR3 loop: CASSPAPGRDYGYTF. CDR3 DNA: TGTGCCAGCAGCCCAGCCCCGGGGAGGGACTATGGCTACACCTTC.

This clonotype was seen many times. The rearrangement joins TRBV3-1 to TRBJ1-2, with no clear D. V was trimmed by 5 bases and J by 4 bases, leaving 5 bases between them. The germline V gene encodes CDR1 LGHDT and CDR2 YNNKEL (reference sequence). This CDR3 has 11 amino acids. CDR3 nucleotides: TGTGCCAGCAGCGACTTCTATGGCTACACCTTC. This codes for CASSDFYGYTF.

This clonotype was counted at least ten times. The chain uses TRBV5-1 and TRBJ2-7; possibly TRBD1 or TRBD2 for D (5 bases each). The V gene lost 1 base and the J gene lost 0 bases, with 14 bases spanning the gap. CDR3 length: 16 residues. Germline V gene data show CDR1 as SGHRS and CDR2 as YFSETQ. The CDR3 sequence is CASSLIWDGRSYEQYF. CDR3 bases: TGCGCCAGCAGCTTGATTTGGGACGGACGCTCCTACGAGCAGTACTTC.

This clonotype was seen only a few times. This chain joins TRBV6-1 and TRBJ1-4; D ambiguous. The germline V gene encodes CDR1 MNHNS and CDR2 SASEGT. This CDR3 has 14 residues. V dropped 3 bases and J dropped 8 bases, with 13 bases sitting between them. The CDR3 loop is CASSDREGGEKLFF. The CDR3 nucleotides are TGTGCCAGCAGTGACCGGGAAGGTGGGGAAAAACTGTTTTTT.

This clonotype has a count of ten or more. CDR3 bases: TGCAGCGTTGGCGGGGGGACAATAGATACGCAGTATTTT. Translation: CSVGGGTIDTQYF. This chain uses TRBV29-1 with TRBJ2-3, with 8 nucleotides matching TRBD2. From germline, CDR1 is SQVTM and CDR2 ANQGSEA. V lost 4 bases to trimming and J lost 5 bases; unmatched junction nucleotides: 5. This CDR3 has 13 amino acids.

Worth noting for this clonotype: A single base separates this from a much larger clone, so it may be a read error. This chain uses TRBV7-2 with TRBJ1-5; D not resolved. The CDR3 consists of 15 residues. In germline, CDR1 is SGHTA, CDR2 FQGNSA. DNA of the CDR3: TGTGCCAGCAGCTTAGGAACAGTAGGCGATCAGCCCCGGCATTTT. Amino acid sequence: CASSLGTVGDQPRHF. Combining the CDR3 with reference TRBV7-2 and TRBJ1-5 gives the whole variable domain GAGVSQSPSNKVTEKGKDVELRCDPISGHTALYWYRQSLGQGLEFLIYFQGNSAPDKSGLPSDRFSAERTGGSVSTLTIQRTQQEDSAVYLCASSLGTVGDQPRHFGDGTRLSIL.

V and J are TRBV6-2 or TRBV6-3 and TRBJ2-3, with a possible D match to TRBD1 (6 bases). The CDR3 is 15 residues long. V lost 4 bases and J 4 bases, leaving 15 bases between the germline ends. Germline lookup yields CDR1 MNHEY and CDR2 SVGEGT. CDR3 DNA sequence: TGTGCCAGCAGTTGGGCAGGGGAATGGGCAGATACGCAGTATTTT. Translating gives CASSWAGEWADTQYF.

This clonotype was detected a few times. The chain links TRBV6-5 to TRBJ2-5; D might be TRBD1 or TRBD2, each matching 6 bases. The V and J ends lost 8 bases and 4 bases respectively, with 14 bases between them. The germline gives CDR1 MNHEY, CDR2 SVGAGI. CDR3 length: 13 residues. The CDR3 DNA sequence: TGTGCCAGCGGAACAGGGAGGCGAGAGACCCAGTACTTC. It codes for CASGTGRRETQYF.

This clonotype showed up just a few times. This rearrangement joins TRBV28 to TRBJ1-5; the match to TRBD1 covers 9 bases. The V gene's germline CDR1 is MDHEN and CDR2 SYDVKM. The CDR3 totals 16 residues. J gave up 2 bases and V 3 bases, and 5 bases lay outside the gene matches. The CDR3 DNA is TGTGCCAGCAGTTTCTGGACAGGGGTGGGCAATCAGCCCCAGCATTTT. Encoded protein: CASSFWTGVGNQPQHF.

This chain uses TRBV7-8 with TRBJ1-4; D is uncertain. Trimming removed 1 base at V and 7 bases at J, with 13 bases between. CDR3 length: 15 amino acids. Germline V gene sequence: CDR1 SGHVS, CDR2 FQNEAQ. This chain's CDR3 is CASSLVSGHFEKLFF. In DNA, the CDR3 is TGTGCCAGCAGCTTAGTTTCGGGCCATTTTGAAAAACTGTTTTTT.

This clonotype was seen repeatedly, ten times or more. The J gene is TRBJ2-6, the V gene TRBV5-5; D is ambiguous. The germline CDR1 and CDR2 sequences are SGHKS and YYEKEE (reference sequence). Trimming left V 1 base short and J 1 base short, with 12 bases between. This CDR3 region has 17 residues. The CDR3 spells CASSLRDISSGANVLTF. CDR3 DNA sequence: TGTGCCAGCAGCTTGCGAGACATATCATCTGGGGCCAACGTCCTGACTTTC.

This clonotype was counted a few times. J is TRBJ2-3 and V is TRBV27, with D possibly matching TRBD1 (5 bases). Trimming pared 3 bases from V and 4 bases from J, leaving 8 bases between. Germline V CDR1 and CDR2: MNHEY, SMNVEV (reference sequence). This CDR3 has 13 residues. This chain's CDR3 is CASSFTRADTQYF. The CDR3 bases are TGTGCCAGCAGTTTTACCAGGGCAGATACGCAGTATTTT.